This record covers a single T cell receptor beta chain. Its antigen is undetermined. A much larger clone sits a single nucleotide away, making a read error possible. This sample was included in a study of tumor and adjacent non-tumor tissue in lung cancer. Study-level background: There were 11 to 13 adenocarcinoma, 2 squamous cell carcinoma and 1 small cell lung cancer cases. Stage I to III disease affected ten to eleven men and 4 or 5 women aged roughly 31 to 76. Each sample yielded roughly 4 million productive TCRbeta reads on average. General study results and limits: Tumor tissue had significantly higher TCR diversity than normal lung.

This sample's RNA came from whole unsorted tissue. More than 3 cm separated this lung sample from the edge of the tumor. Three rounds of nested PCR, following a modified ARM-PCR protocol, produced the TCRbeta library. TCRdb ran MiXCR on the multiplex PCR reads and lists one entry per CDR3 protein. This sample has 60,000 to 80,000 distinct CDR3 sequences, with under 70% found just once. The specimen sequenced was distant non-tumor lung tissue. The TCR comes from a woman between 50 and 59 years old with non-small cell lung cancer.

This CDR3 is CSTQLESSTDTQYF. The CDR3, as DNA: TGCAGTACTCAACTAGAGTCTTCCACAGATACGCAGTATTTT. This chain joins TRBV20-1 and TRBJ2-3, with D possibly being TRBD2 (5 bases). Germline-derived CDR1 and CDR2 are DFQATT and SNEGSKA (reference sequence). V lost 8 bases and J 2 bases, leaving 17 bases between the germline ends. This CDR3 is built from 14 residues.